This is a list of T cell receptor beta chains from one sample in a study of response to subunit inactivated influenza vaccine. TCRdb fed the RT-PCR reads into MiXCR, producing one record per CDR3 protein. Here the sample spans roughly 630,000 distinct CDR3 sequences, about 14% being singletons. The input for sequencing was PBMCs from blood, taken around 14 days before vaccination. These receptors came from a man in his forties or fifties who received an inactivated influenza vaccine. Both conserved end residues are part of each CDR3. The size field is filled for only some rows; it gives once, few, many or a size class.

clone size: .; V gene: TRBV24-1; J gene: TRBJ2-1; CDR3 protein: CATSDTTTRSTYNEQFF
clone size: few; V gene: TRBV5-1; J gene: TRBJ2-2; CDR3 protein: CASSTGTPNTGELFF
clone size: .; V gene: TRBV12-3/TRBV12-4; J gene: TRBJ1-4; CDR3 protein: CASSFWAATNEKLFF
clone size: .; V gene: TRBV11-2; J gene: TRBJ2-1; CDR3 protein: CASSKTPGLAGEEQFF
clone size: .; V gene: TRBV2; J gene: TRBJ1-2; CDR3 protein: CASSVGRGPYGYTF
clone size: few; V gene: TRBV6-2/TRBV6-3; J gene: TRBJ2-7; CDR3 protein: CASSYSIRDRDYHSYEQYF
clone size: few; V gene: TRBV20-1; J gene: TRBJ1-5; CDR3 protein: CSARRQGARNQPQHF
clone size: .; V gene: TRBV12-3/TRBV12-4; J gene: TRBJ1-2; CDR3 protein: CASTQSGGPSPSTF
clone size: .; V gene: TRBV30; J gene: TRBJ2-2; CDR3 protein: CAWKVGGPNTGELFF
clone size: .; V gene: TRBV18; J gene: TRBJ2-4; CDR3 protein: CASSPGNIQYF
clone size: few; V gene: TRBV28; J gene: TRBJ1-1; CDR3 protein: CASSLGRWTEAFF
clone size: .; V gene: TRBV12-5; J gene: TRBJ2-1; CDR3 protein: CASGRGTPSYNEQFF
clone size: .; V gene: TRBV12-3/TRBV12-4; J gene: TRBJ1-4; CDR3 protein: CASSLIQGAFEKLFF
clone size: few; V gene: TRBV25-1; J gene: TRBJ2-7; CDR3 protein: CASSGLSWTDYEQYF
clone size: few; V gene: TRBV25-1; J gene: TRBJ2-7; CDR3 protein: CASSVSDSLSEQYF
clone size: few; V gene: TRBV6-2/TRBV6-3; J gene: TRBJ1-1; CDR3 protein: CASSYVKNTEAFF
clone size: .; V gene: TRBV12-3/TRBV12-4; J gene: TRBJ2-1; CDR3 protein: CASSLAGQRLGNEQFF
clone size: few; V gene: TRBV9; J gene: TRBJ2-1; CDR3 protein: CASSVAAASGYNEQFF
clone size: .; V gene: TRBV28; J gene: TRBJ2-5; CDR3 protein: CASSDTGGIGETQYF
clone size: .; V gene: TRBV2; J gene: TRBJ2-3; CDR3 protein: CASSETGLATDTQYF
clone size: few; V gene: TRBV3-1; J gene: TRBJ2-7; CDR3 protein: CASNQTSFSTYEQYF
clone size: .; V gene: TRBV4-3; J gene: TRBJ2-6; CDR3 protein: CASSARLSSGANVLTF
clone size: few; V gene: TRBV28; J gene: TRBJ2-7; CDR3 protein: CASRPQGPSYEQYF
clone size: .; V gene: TRBV7-2; J gene: TRBJ2-2; CDR3 protein: CASSRLTAFSGELFF
clone size: few; V gene: TRBV20-1; J gene: TRBJ1-6; CDR3 protein: CSVFQGNSPLHF
clone size: few; V gene: TRBV15; J gene: TRBJ2-7; CDR3 protein: CATSGGGAGYYEQYF
clone size: .; V gene: TRBV29-1; J gene: TRBJ2-7; CDR3 protein: CSVKKRNSYEQYF
clone size: .; V gene: TRBV7-2; J gene: TRBJ1-5; CDR3 protein: CASSSRTGTQPQHF
clone size: few; V gene: TRBV7-2; J gene: TRBJ2-5; CDR3 protein: CASSTRGLRETQYF
clone size: .; V gene: TRBV12-3/TRBV12-4; J gene: TRBJ2-1; CDR3 protein: CASSLSGTQFF
clone size: few; V gene: TRBV20-1; J gene: TRBJ2-7; CDR3 protein: CSASLPSSYEQYF
clone size: .; V gene: TRBV18; J gene: TRBJ2-7; CDR3 protein: CASSPAGQAYEQYF
clone size: few; V gene: TRBV27; J gene: TRBJ1-5; CDR3 protein: CASSFRGLGNQPQHF
clone size: many; V gene: TRBV24-1; J gene: TRBJ2-5; CDR3 protein: CATSEGNDQYF
clone size: few; V gene: TRBV28; J gene: TRBJ1-2; CDR3 protein: CASSFTQPYYGYTF
clone size: .; V gene: TRBV29-1; J gene: TRBJ2-1; CDR3 protein: CSVEGLNEQFF
clone size: .; V gene: TRBV6-5; J gene: TRBJ2-3; CDR3 protein: CASSYSKHADTQYF
clone size: .; V gene: TRBV24-1; J gene: TRBJ2-3; CDR3 protein: CATSDVPGQGDTQYF
clone size: few; V gene: TRBV10-3; J gene: TRBJ2-7; CDR3 protein: CAISGGGTGASEQYF
clone size: .; V gene: TRBV15; J gene: TRBJ2-5; CDR3 protein: CATSRDGGGEETQYF
clone size: many; V gene: TRBV12-3/TRBV12-4; J gene: TRBJ1-2; CDR3 protein: CASSPGTGRGYGYTF
clone size: many; V gene: TRBV10-3; J gene: TRBJ1-2; CDR3 protein: CAISESDRVGGYTF
clone size: .; V gene: TRBV10-3; J gene: TRBJ1-1; CDR3 protein: CASNRMRDNTEAFF
clone size: .; V gene: TRBV20-1; J gene: TRBJ2-3; CDR3 protein: CSAFPRGLPDTQYF
clone size: few; V gene: TRBV7-2; J gene: TRBJ2-5; CDR3 protein: CASSLGLAGTKTQYF
clone size: few; V gene: TRBV18; J gene: TRBJ2-5; CDR3 protein: CASSQSQQETQYF
clone size: few; V gene: TRBV5-1; J gene: TRBJ2-2; CDR3 protein: CASSPLIVGTGGELFF
clone size: .; V gene: TRBV5-6; J gene: TRBJ2-2; CDR3 protein: CASSYPGRMNTGELFF
clone size: many; V gene: TRBV7-7; J gene: TRBJ2-5; CDR3 protein: CASSSGRQGKETQYF
clone size: .; V gene: TRBV29-1; J gene: TRBJ1-1; CDR3 protein: CSVDWGSNTEAFF
clone size: .; V gene: TRBV18; J gene: TRBJ2-4; CDR3 protein: CASSPGTAKNIQYF
clone size: few; V gene: TRBV28; J gene: TRBJ2-7; CDR3 protein: CASSSLTAEQYF
clone size: few; V gene: TRBV6-2/TRBV6-3; J gene: TRBJ2-6; CDR3 protein: CASSPRQGRTGANVLTF
clone size: few; V gene: TRBV28; J gene: TRBJ2-3; CDR3 protein: CASRKEIGDTQYF
clone size: few; V gene: TRBV10-3; J gene: TRBJ2-7; CDR3 protein: CAISGGQGRYEQYF
clone size: few; V gene: TRBV9; J gene: TRBJ2-7; CDR3 protein: CASSLGTGEEQYF
clone size: .; V gene: TRBV6-2/TRBV6-3; J gene: TRBJ2-7; CDR3 protein: CASVGTYRGEQYF
clone size: few; V gene: TRBV10-3; J gene: TRBJ1-4; CDR3 protein: CAISESAGATNEKLFF
clone size: many; V gene: TRBV4-2; J gene: TRBJ2-5; CDR3 protein: CASSQLLRTGGRKETQYF
clone size: .; V gene: TRBV2; J gene: TRBJ2-7; CDR3 protein: CASSEAGLAGAWDEQYF